Each of the 22 T cell receptor beta chains below was sequenced from the same sample in a study of Graves' ophthalmopathy and Graves' hyperthyroidism. RNA served as the template for amplifying TCR beta CDR3 regions. First-round RT-PCR with HTBI primers preceded a second-round multiplex PCR. TCRdb reprocessed the multiplex PCR reads with MiXCR, giving one entry per CDR3 protein. The sample lists some 360,000 distinct CDR3 sequences; about 18% were seen once. Sequenced sample: peripheral blood. These receptors all stem from an adult woman with stable Graves' hyperthyroidism.

This clonotype was counted many times. CDR3 protein: CASRRTGGLSGYTF. The CDR3 nucleotides read TGTGCCAGCAGGCGGACAGGGGGCTTAAGTGGCTACACCTTC. V and J are TRBV6-2 or TRBV6-3 and TRBJ1-2; 11 bases map to TRBD1. Germline assignment: CDR1 MNHEY and CDR2 SVGEGT. CDR3 size: 14 residues. Germline trimming cut 6 bases from V and 7 bases from J; bases unmatched to any gene: 7.

This clonotype was observed many times. The CDR3 sequence: CASTPGRFWGYTF. As DNA, the CDR3 is TGTGCCAGCACCCCGGGCCGTTTCTGGGGCTACACCTTC. The rearrangement links TRBV28 to TRBJ1-2; D gene uncertain. The V and J ends lost 7 bases and 8 bases respectively, with 17 bases between them. Looked up from germline, CDR1 is MDHEN and CDR2 is SYDVKM. The CDR3 has 13 amino acids.

This clonotype was observed many times. The chain carries TRBV27 and TRBJ2-7; TRBD2 agrees at 7 bases. CDR1 is MNHEY, CDR2 SMNVEV, per germline (reference sequence). V trimming: 0 bases; J trimming: 6 bases; junction bases outside the gene matches: 2. The CDR3 covers 13 residues. As DNA, the CDR3 is TGTGCCAGCAGTTTATCGTTAGCGGGCGAGCAGTACTTC. Protein sequence: CASSLSLAGEQYF.

Only one count was recorded for this clonotype. The chain is built from TRBV11-2 and TRBJ2-7; D gene ambiguous. Per the germline V gene, CDR1 is SGHAT and CDR2 is FQNNGV. V was shortened by 0 bases and J by 0 bases, with 6 bases between the two germline ends. The CDR3 length is 14 residues. The CDR3 DNA is TGTGCCAGCAGCTTAGATGTTGGCTCCTACGAGCAGTACTTC. Protein: CASSLDVGSYEQYF.

The chain recombines TRBV20-1 with TRBJ2-5; a weak D match, TRBD1 (6 bases). Germline CDR1 DFQATT, CDR2 SNEGSKA (reference sequence). Trimming left V 6 bases short and J 4 bases short, with 12 bases between. CDR3 size: 12 residues. The CDR3 DNA follows: TGCAGTGCCACCCAGGGGAGAGAGACCCAGTACTTC. This encodes CSATQGRETQYF.

This clonotype was found many times. The chain couples TRBV6-5 to TRBJ1-1; D is unresolved. The length of the CDR3 is 15 residues. V was cut by 0 bases and J by 1 base, with 9 bases left in between. From germline, CDR1 is MNHEY and CDR2 SVGAGI. Here the CDR3 reads CASSYSTHGNTEAFF. CDR3 DNA: TGTGCCAGCAGTTACTCGACCCATGGGAACACTGAAGCTTTCTTT.

This chain links TRBV2 with TRBJ1-1, with TRBD1 as a possible D gene (5 bases). Trimming removed 10 bases from V and 4 bases from J, with 19 bases in between. Germline CDR1 and CDR2: SNHLY and FYNNEI. The length of the CDR3 is 14 residues. CDR3 in DNA: TGTGCCACCTCAGGGTGGCGGACAAGCACTGAAGCTTTCTTT. Residues: CATSGWRTSTEAFF. The entire variable domain, with the rest obtained from reference TRBV2 and TRBJ1-1, is as follows: EPEVTQTPSHQVTQMGQEVILRCVPISNHLYFYWYRQILGQKVEFLVSFYNNEISEKSEIFDDQFSVERPDGSNFTLKIRSTKLEDSAMYFCATSGWRTSTEAFFGQGTRLTVV.

This clonotype was counted many times. Mismatch with germline at one junction end may stem from a read error. The chain is built from TRBV7-2 and TRBJ2-7; TRBD2 agrees at 10 bases. The CDR3 is 15 amino acids. CDR1 and CDR2 from the germline V gene are SGHTA and FQGNSA. The CDR3 bases are TGTGCCAGCAGCTTAGGGCTAGCGGGAGTGACCGAGCAGCACTTC. Its translation is CASSLGLAGVTEQHF.

Ten or more counts support this clonotype. The CDR3: CASSQAFRGSYEQYF. In nucleotides, the CDR3 is TGTGCCAGCAGCCAAGCGTTTCGGGGTTCCTACGAGCAGTACTTC. The chain uses TRBV4-2 and TRBJ2-7; perhaps TRBD2 as D (5 bases). Germline V gene lookup returns CDR1 LGHNA and CDR2 YNFKEQ. The CDR3 covers 15 residues. The ends were cut back, 1 base at V and 1 base at J, with 11 bases in the middle.

This clonotype was found many times. This chain connects TRBV10-3 to TRBJ2-7; tentative D call: TRBD1 (5 bases). The V end was cut by 0 bases, the J end by 2 bases, with 11 bases between. From germline, CDR1 is ENHRY and CDR2 SYGVKD. The CDR3 sequence is 15 residues long. The CDR3 sequence: CAISESRGMPYEQYF. The CDR3 DNA follows: TGTGCCATCAGTGAGTCTAGGGGAATGCCCTACGAGCAGTACTTC.

Ten or more counts support this clonotype. This chain joins TRBV9 and TRBJ1-2; D is undetermined. Germline V CDR1 and CDR2: SGDLS, YYNGEE. The CDR3 is 13 amino acids. V was shortened by 0 bases and J by 3 bases, with 6 bases between the two germline ends. CDR3 loop: CASSVARDYGYTF. CDR3 in DNA: TGTGCCAGCAGCGTAGCTAGGGACTATGGCTACACCTTC.

The chain uses TRBV20-1 and TRBJ1-1, with a possible D match to TRBD1 (5 bases). The CDR3 runs to 12 residues. V dropped 5 bases and J dropped 2 bases, with 9 bases sitting between them. CDR1 is DFQATT and CDR2 is SNEGSKA in the germline V gene (reference sequence). For the CDR3, the DNA is TGCAGTGCTCGGACAAGCAACACTGAAGCTTTCTTT. Encoded protein: CSARTSNTEAFF.

The table lists this clonotype with many counts. V gene TRBV2 combines with J gene TRBJ2-5, with D unclear. In germline, CDR1 is SNHLY, CDR2 FYNNEI. Trimming shortened V by 5 bases and J by 1 base, and 20 bases separated the two germline ends. The CDR3 length is 17 residues. CDR3 coding DNA: TGTGCCAGCAGTCCAACCCTACGTAGGGTTCGCCAAGAGACCCAGTACTTC. The encoded protein is CASSPTLRRVRQETQYF.

This clonotype was counted at least ten times. J is TRBJ2-2 and V is TRBV25-1; TRBD2 aligns across 7 bases. CDR1 is MGHDK, CDR2 SYGVNS, per germline. V dropped 5 bases and J dropped 3; count of bases not matched to a gene: 9. This CDR3 is built from 16 residues. CDR3 loop: CASSQAGVGYTGELFF. In DNA, the CDR3 is TGTGCCAGCAGTCAGGCGGGAGTAGGCTACACCGGGGAGCTGTTTTTT.

This chain connects TRBV12-3 or TRBV12-4 to TRBJ2-7, with 7 bases identical to TRBD2. The V and J ends lost 6 bases and 6 bases, in that order; junction bases with no gene match: 14. This CDR3 has 15 amino acids. The CDR3 sequence is CASSQGTTKNGEQYF. CDR3 nucleotides: TGTGCCAGCAGCCAAGGGACTACTAAAAACGGCGAGCAGTACTTC.

This clonotype appeared many times. This rearrangement joins TRBV6-4 to TRBJ1-5, with 7 bases that match TRBD1. V trimming: 5 bases; J trimming: 2 bases; junction bases outside the gene matches: 15. Germline CDR1 is MRHNA and CDR2 is SNTAGT. CDR3 length: 18 residues. This CDR3 is CASSRPGQAGSGNQPQHF. CDR3 bases: TGTGCCAGCAGTCGACCCGGACAGGCTGGGAGCGGCAATCAGCCCCAGCATTTT.

The chain carries TRBV27 and TRBJ2-7, with D possibly being TRBD1 (6 bases). From germline, CDR1 is MNHEY and CDR2 SMNVEV (reference sequence). With 6 bases removed from V and 4 bases from J, the gap between germline ends came to 19 bases. The CDR3 sequence is 15 residues long. CDR3: CASSRTPGQTYEQYF. CDR3 nucleotides: TGTGCCAGCAGCCGGACTCCGGGACAAACATACGAGCAGTACTTC.

The V and J genes are TRBV6-5 and TRBJ2-2, with unresolved D. The CDR3 totals 14 residues. Germline V lookup: CDR1 MNHEY, CDR2 SVGAGI. V was clipped by 1 base and J by 6 bases, with 9 bases between them. CDR3 coding DNA: TGTGCCAGCAGTTACTTTAGAGCTTCCGGGGAGCTGTTTTTT. Translating it yields CASSYFRASGELFF.

This clonotype was picked up many times. J is TRBJ1-6 and V is TRBV9; TRBD1 aligns across 7 bases. Germline CDR1 SGDLS, CDR2 YYNGEE. This CDR3 contains 15 residues. V was clipped by 4 bases and J by 7 bases; unmatched bases: 8. The CDR3 coding sequence is TGTGCCAGCAGCCCAGACAGGGTCGGCAATTCACCCCTCCACTTT. It encodes CASSPDRVGNSPLHF.

This clonotype was counted ten times or more. The chain is built from TRBV12-3 or TRBV12-4 and TRBJ2-7; TRBD1 agrees at 10 bases. The CDR3 is 17 amino acids. V was clipped by 4 bases and J by 1 base; unmatched bases: 10. The CDR3 sequence is CASSSLAGTGESYEQYF. CDR3 sequence (DNA): TGTGCCAGCAGTTCCCTCGCCGGGACAGGGGAGTCCTACGAGCAGTACTTC.

This clonotype was recorded at least ten times. CDR3 sequence: CSARATGTYTEAFF. DNA for the CDR3: TGCAGTGCTAGAGCCACAGGGACGTACACTGAAGCTTTCTTT. The chain has TRBV20-1 and TRBJ1-1; a weak D match, TRBD1 (6 bases). Germline CDR1 DFQATT, CDR2 SNEGSKA (reference sequence). The CDR3 contains 14 residues. V lost 1 base, J lost 3 bases, and 12 bases lay in between.

The rearrangement joins TRBV7-2 to TRBJ2-7; TRBD1 aligns across 7 bases. Looked up from germline, CDR1 is SGHTA and CDR2 is FQGNSA. Germline trimming cut 1 base from V and 3 bases from J; bases unmatched to any gene: 9. The CDR3 contains 16 residues. In DNA form, the CDR3 reads TGTGCCAGCAGCTTAGGGCGTCTGAGACAGGGCTACGAGCAGTACTTC. It yields the protein CASSLGRLRQGYEQYF.